Listed here are 21 T cell receptor beta chains from one sample, sequenced in a study of Ad26.COV2.S vaccination and SARS-CoV-2 variants. TCRdb keeps only in-frame clones here, not all; method: immunoSEQ multiplex PCR. Of approximately 400,000 clones listed, about 90% are singletons. The starting material was peripheral blood, obtained after recovery from COVID-19. These receptors all stem from a human donor who had recovered from COVID-19.

CDR3 coding DNA: TGTGCCAGCATAAGAACAGGGAACACCGGGGAGCTGTTTTTT. It translates to CASIRTGNTGELFF. This rearrangement joins TRBV2 to TRBJ2-2; the D gene is possibly TRBD1 (5 bases). Trimming removed 7 bases from V and 1 base from J, with 10 bases in between. The germline gives CDR1 SNHLY, CDR2 FYNNEI. This CDR3 comprises 14 residues.

This sequence joins TRBV7-9 and TRBJ1-1, with a tentative D call TRBD1 (6 bases). V lost 5 bases, J lost 11 bases, and 15 bases lay in between. Germline loops: CDR1 SEHNR, CDR2 FQNEAQ (reference sequence). This CDR3 comprises 12 residues. CDR3 nucleotide sequence: TGTGCCAGCAGCCCCCGACAGGCCGATGCTTTCTTT. It specifies CASSPRQADAFF.

The gene calls are TRBV5-4 and TRBJ2-1; the D is unclear. The ends were cut back, 0 bases at V and 2 bases at J, with 12 bases in the middle. This CDR3 contains 16 residues. CDR1 SGHNT and CDR2 YYREEE come from the germline V gene (reference sequence). CDR3 region: CASSLARRGPYNEQFF. As DNA, the CDR3 is TGTGCCAGCAGCTTGGCGCGGAGAGGACCCTACAATGAGCAGTTCTTC.

The V call is TRBV5-1, the J call TRBJ1-1; TRBD1 aligns across 7 bases. J lost 8 bases, V lost 4 bases, and 2 bases had no gene match. There are 11 residues in the CDR3. Germline V CDR1 and CDR2: SGHRS, YFSETQ. The CDR3 loop reads CASSRGQEAFF. For the CDR3, the DNA is TGCGCCAGCAGCAGGGGACAGGAAGCTTTCTTT.

The chain uses TRBV4-3 and TRBJ1-3; D unresolved. V lost 5 bases to trimming and J lost 0 bases, with 8 bases between them. This CDR3 spans 14 amino acids. Germline loops: CDR1 LGHNA, CDR2 YSLEER. CDR3 loop: CASSTVLSGNTIYF. The DNA for the CDR3 is TGCGCCAGCAGCACCGTCCTCTCTGGAAACACCATATATTTT.

Comments on this clone: Within the sample, other DNA sequences also encode this same CDR3. The rearrangement links TRBV12-3 or TRBV12-4 to TRBJ2-3; D remains ambiguous. V was shortened by 3 bases and J by 5 bases, with 3 bases between the two germline ends. The CDR3 extends over 11 amino acids. The CDR3 region has the DNA TGTGCCAGCAGTTTGGAAGATACGCAGTATTTT. Translated: CASSLEDTQYF.

J is TRBJ1-3 and V is TRBV9, with unresolved D. Between the trimmed V and J ends, which lost 0 bases and 0 bases, there was a span of 16 bases. The CDR3 has 18 amino acids. Per the germline V gene, CDR1 is SGDLS and CDR2 is YYNGEE. The CDR3 is CASSVDPSLGGSGNTIYF. CDR3 in DNA: TGTGCCAGCAGCGTAGATCCGAGTTTGGGCGGCTCTGGAAACACCATATATTTT.

The gene calls are TRBV19 and TRBJ2-1; the match to TRBD1 covers 8 bases. The J segment lost 5 bases and the V segment lost 9 bases, leaving 9 bases of the junction unmatched. The CDR3 extends over 14 amino acids. CDR1 and CDR2 (germline): LNHDA, SQIVND (reference sequence). CDR3 DNA: TGTGCCAGCTCCCAGGGGGCGGCAAACAATGAGCAGTTCTTC. Protein sequence: CASSQGAANNEQFF.

J is TRBJ1-2 and V is TRBV4-1, with D maybe TRBD1 (5 bases). Germline V gives CDR1 MGHRA, CDR2 YSYEKL. The V and J ends lost 0 bases and 3 bases respectively, with 11 bases between them. The CDR3 contains 15 residues. CDR3 region: CASSQEVNRHYGYTF. In DNA form, the CDR3 reads TGCGCCAGCAGCCAAGAAGTCAACAGGCACTATGGCTACACCTTC.

The V and J genes are TRBV7-6 and TRBJ1-3; D gene unclear. Germline values: CDR1 SGHVS, CDR2 FNYEAQ. Trimming left V 2 bases short and J 0 bases short, with 11 bases between. This CDR3 contains 16 residues. CDR3 sequence reads: CASSLFNGDSGNTIYF. CDR3 bases: TGTGCCAGCAGCTTATTTAACGGTGACTCTGGAAACACCATATATTTT.

The chain is built from TRBV10-3 and TRBJ1-4; weak D call: TRBD1 (5 bases). The length of the CDR3 is 18 residues. Between the trimmed V and J ends, which lost 6 bases and 0 bases, there was a span of 20 bases. Per the germline V gene, CDR1 is ENHRY and CDR2 is SYGVKD. The CDR3 loop reads CAISAGTGLISTNEKLFF. The CDR3 region has the DNA TGTGCCATCAGCGCCGGGACGGGGTTAATCTCAACTAATGAAAAACTGTTTTTT.

This chain links TRBV6-4 with TRBJ1-1; TRBD1 might be the D (5 bases). Germline V CDR1 and CDR2: MRHNA, SNTAGT. The V end was cut by 0 bases, the J end by 7 bases, with 15 bases between. The CDR3 length is 15 residues. CDR3 sequence reads: CASSDSQEGPFEAFF. The DNA of the CDR3 is TGTGCCAGCAGTGACTCGCAGGAGGGACCCTTTGAAGCTTTCTTT.

This chain links TRBV5-1 with TRBJ2-3; D possibly corresponds to TRBD2 (6 bases). The CDR3 runs 15 residues. V was pared by 0 bases and J by 2 bases, with 10 bases between. In germline, CDR1 is SGHRS, CDR2 YFSETQ. This CDR3 is CASSLGGLPTDTQYF. The CDR3 nucleotides read TGCGCCAGCAGCTTGGGGGGACTGCCCACAGATACGCAGTATTTT.

The V gene is TRBV7-2, the J gene TRBJ2-5, with 10 bases matching TRBD1. Trimming removed 3 bases from V and 5 bases from J; junction bases left unmatched: 3. Germline loops: CDR1 SGHTA, CDR2 FQGNSA. CDR3 length: 14 residues. The CDR3 sequence: CASSLGQGWETQYF. CDR3 sequence (DNA): TGTGCCAGCAGCTTGGGACAGGGGTGGGAGACCCAGTACTTC.

The chain combines TRBV7-7 with TRBJ1-2, with a possible D match to TRBD1 (5 bases). Trimming took 0 bases from V and 3 from J, leaving 17 bases between them. Germline CDR1 is SSHAT and CDR2 is FNYEAQ (reference sequence). This CDR3 comprises 17 residues. CDR3 protein: CASSLARSGVGDYGYTF. The CDR3 region has the DNA TGTGCCAGCAGCTTAGCGCGTTCGGGGGTCGGTGACTATGGCTACACCTTC.

The count of this clone is one. This sequence joins TRBV4-2 and TRBJ2-1; TRBD2 agrees at 9 bases. Germline V lookup: CDR1 LGHNA, CDR2 YNFKEQ. Unmatched junction bases numbered 13, after V lost 5 bases and J lost 2 bases. The CDR3 extends over 18 amino acids. The CDR3 is CASSSPQNGLATYNEQFF. The DNA for the CDR3 is TGTGCCAGCAGCTCCCCTCAAAATGGACTAGCGACCTACAATGAGCAGTTCTTC.

The genes are TRBV12-3 or TRBV12-4 and TRBJ2-1; no clear D gene. Between the trimmed V and J ends, which lost 5 bases and 9 bases, there was a span of 8 bases. There are 11 residues in the CDR3. The CDR3 reads CASSIGAEQFF. The CDR3 bases are TGTGCCAGCAGTATAGGTGCTGAGCAGTTCTTC.

This chain links TRBV7-9 with TRBJ1-2; unclear D gene. Germline V gene sequence: CDR1 SEHNR, CDR2 FQNEAQ (reference sequence). The V end lost 7 bases, the J end lost 4 bases, and 13 bases lay between the germline ends. The CDR3 is 13 residues long. CDR3 protein: CASTRGIGYGYTF. In DNA form, the CDR3 reads TGTGCCAGCACAAGAGGGATTGGCTATGGCTACACCTTC.

This clone was seen a single time. The chain employs TRBV6-2 or TRBV6-3 and TRBJ2-7, with D unresolved. There are 12 residues in the CDR3. Trimming left V 2 bases short and J 7 bases short, with 9 bases between. Germline-derived CDR1 and CDR2 are MNHEY and SVGEGT. CDR3 nucleotide sequence: TGTGCCAGCAGTTACGGTAGTCTAGAGCAGTACTTC. Protein product: CASSYGSLEQYF.

The chain combines TRBV15 with TRBJ2-5; 8 nucleotides line up with TRBD1. The CDR3 is 13 amino acids. From germline, CDR1 is LNHNV and CDR2 YYDKDF (reference sequence). CDR3 nucleotide sequence: TGTGCAGCCCAGGGGGCGCTTGGGGAGACCCAGTACTTC. This translates into CAAQGALGETQYF.

This clone was observed once. V is TRBV5-1 and J is TRBJ2-7; 11 nucleotides line up with TRBD1. CDR3 length: 13 residues. V trimming: 4 bases; J trimming: 6 bases; junction bases outside the gene matches: 3. Germline loops: CDR1 SGHRS, CDR2 YFSETQ. The CDR3 DNA sequence: TGCGCCAGCAGCACGGGACAGGGGGGCGAGCAGTACTTC. As protein: CASSTGQGGEQYF.